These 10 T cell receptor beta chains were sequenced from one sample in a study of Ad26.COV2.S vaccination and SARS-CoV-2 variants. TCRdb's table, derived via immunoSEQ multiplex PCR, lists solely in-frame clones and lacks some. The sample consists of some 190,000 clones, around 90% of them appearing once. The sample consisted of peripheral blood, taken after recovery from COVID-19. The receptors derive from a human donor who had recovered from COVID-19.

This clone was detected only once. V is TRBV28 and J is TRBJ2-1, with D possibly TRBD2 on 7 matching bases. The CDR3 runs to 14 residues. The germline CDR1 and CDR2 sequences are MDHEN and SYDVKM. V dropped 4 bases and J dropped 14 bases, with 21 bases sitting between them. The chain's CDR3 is CASSSITRGGSEFF. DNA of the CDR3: TGTGCCAGCAGTTCGATAACGAGGGGGGGATCTGAGTTCTTC.

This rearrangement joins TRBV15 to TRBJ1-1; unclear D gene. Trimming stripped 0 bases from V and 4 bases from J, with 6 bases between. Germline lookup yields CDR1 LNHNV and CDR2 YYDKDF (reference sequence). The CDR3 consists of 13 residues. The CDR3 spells CATSRDVGTEAFF. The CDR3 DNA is TGTGCCACCAGCAGAGACGTGGGCACTGAAGCTTTCTTT.

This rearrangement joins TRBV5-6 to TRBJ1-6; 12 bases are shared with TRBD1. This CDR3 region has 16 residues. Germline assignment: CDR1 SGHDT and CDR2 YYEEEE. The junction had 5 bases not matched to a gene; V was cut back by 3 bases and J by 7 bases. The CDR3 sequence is CASSWGTGGPNSPLHF. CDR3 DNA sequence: TGTGCCAGCAGCTGGGGGACAGGGGGCCCCAATTCACCCCTCCACTTT.

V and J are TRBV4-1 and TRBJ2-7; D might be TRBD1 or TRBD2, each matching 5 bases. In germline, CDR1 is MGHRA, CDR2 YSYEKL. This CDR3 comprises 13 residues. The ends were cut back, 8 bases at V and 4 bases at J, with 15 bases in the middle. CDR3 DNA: TGCGCCAGCCGGAGCGGACAAGATTACGAGCAGTACTTC. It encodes CASRSGQDYEQYF.

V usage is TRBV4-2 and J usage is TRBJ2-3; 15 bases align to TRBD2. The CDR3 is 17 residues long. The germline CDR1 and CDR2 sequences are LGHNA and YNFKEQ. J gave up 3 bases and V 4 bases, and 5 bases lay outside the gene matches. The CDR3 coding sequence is TGTGCCAGCAGCCTAGGACTAGCGGGAGGGATAACAGATACGCAGTATTTT. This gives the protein CASSLGLAGGITDTQYF.

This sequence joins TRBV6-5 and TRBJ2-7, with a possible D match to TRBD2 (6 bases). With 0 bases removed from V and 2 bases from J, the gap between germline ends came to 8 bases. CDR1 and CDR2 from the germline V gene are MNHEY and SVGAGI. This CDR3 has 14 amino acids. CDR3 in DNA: TGTGCCAGCAGTTACTCTAGCGGTACCTACGAGCAGTACTTC. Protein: CASSYSSGTYEQYF.

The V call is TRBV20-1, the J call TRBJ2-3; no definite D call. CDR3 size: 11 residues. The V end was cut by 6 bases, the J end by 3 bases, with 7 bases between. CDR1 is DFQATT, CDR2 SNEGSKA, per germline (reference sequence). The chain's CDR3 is CSATRTDTQYF. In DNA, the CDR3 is TGCAGTGCAACCCGGACAGATACGCAGTATTTT.

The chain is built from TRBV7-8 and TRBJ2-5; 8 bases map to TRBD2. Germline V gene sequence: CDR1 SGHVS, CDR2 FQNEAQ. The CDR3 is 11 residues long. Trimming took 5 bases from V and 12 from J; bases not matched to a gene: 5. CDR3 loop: CASSHGTREYF. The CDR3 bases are TGTGCCAGCAGCCACGGGACTAGGGAGTACTTC. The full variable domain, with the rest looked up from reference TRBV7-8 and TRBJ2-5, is GAGVSQSPRYKVAKRGQDVALRCDPISGHVSLFWYQQALGQGPEFLTYFQNEAQLDKSGLPSDRFFAERPEGSVSTLKIQRTQQEDSAVYLCASSHGTREYFGPGTRLLVL.

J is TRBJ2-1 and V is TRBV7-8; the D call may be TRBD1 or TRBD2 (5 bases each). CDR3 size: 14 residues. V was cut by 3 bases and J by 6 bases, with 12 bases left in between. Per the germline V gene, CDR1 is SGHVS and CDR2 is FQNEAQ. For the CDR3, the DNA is TGTGCCAGCAGCTTTCGGGGACCCTTCAATGAGCAGTTCTTC. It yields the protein CASSFRGPFNEQFF.

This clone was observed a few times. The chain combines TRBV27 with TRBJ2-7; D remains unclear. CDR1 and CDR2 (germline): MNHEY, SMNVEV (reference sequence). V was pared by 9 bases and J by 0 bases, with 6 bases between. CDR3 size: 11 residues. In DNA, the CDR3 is TGTGCCAGGCGAAGCTCCTACGAGCAGTACTTC. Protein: CARRSSYEQYF.